This record concerns one T cell receptor beta chain sequence. It has no known antigen specificity. Per-base quality was not reported, and no clone a single base away is much larger than it. TCR CDR3 regions were amplified from genomic DNA by multiplex PCR using the deep immunoSEQ assay. Extracted genomic DNA from each cell subset was distributed evenly across all wells of several immunoSEQ 96-well plates, and each plate was treated as a replicate. Each replicate PCR for sorted subsets received about 200 ng genomic DNA, equal to roughly 29,000 T cell genomes. Purified libraries were measured with a Qubit 3.0 fluorometer, size-checked on a Bioanalyzer 2100, and measured again with the KAPA Library Quantification kit. Every immunoSEQ 96-well plate was sequenced on a dedicated single-read 150-cycle Illumina NextSeq 550 flow cell. The source study handled its data this way. Because the immunoSEQ output held only junctional sequences and lacked quality scores, the filtering could not match the filtering applied to full-length reads. Sequences were annotated with PyIR, a Python wrapper for IgBLAST v1.9, using IMGT germline references to assign V/J genes and CDR3. Reads were removed for weak V/J assignments (E-value above 1e-6), missing CDR3, stop codons, out-of-frame junctions, or ambiguous translated residues. V3J clonotypes were defined by identical inferred V gene, J gene, and CDR3 amino acid sequence. Percentage overlap between repertoires was calculated by dividing the number of shared unique clonotypes by the size of the smaller repertoire. Three approaches were used to assess repertoire richness: RTK rarefaction, the Chao1 estimator, and Recon v2.1 estimates of unobserved clonotypes. Generation probabilities were computed with OLGA for all TCRbeta clonotypes obtained by the gDNA method from four donors. TCRdb re-hosts the immuneACCESS table, in-frame sequences only. Its copies lack some clones; in the studies checked, an unresolved V gene accounts for under half of them, and the cause for the rest is not known. V and J calls plus clone size are reproduced from that table; the DNA served to infer D and trimming. The sample has 550,000 to 800,000 clones on record, 74% of them singletons. Less than 2% of the sample is held by the ten biggest clonotypes.

The data were obtained in a study of shared clonotypes between healthy human individuals (dated by TCRdb to 2019 to 2021). Study-level background: A couple of women and three men aged 18 to 49 years were included in the cohort. For each donor, three plates each were used for CD4 naive and CD4 memory, two plates were used for CD8 naive, and one plate was used for CD8 memory. Blood TCR repertoires of five healthy adults were deeply sequenced to estimate repertoire size and the extent of clonotype sharing between individuals. To increase sequencing depth and limit assay-specific biases, TCR repertoire library preparation and sequencing were carried out by different laboratories using diverse techniques. Per donor, leukapheresis produced somewhere between about 0.85 and 10 billion PBMCs. The study at large found these results: Because the study included only a small number of donors, the genetic and exposure-history diversity represented was limited. Pairwise subsampling led to the expectation that sequencing depth would affect the degree of clonotype sharing among donors. Across a handful of donors, around 5% of naive CD4, 3.5% of naive CD8, roughly 2.3% of memory CD4, and 0.4% of memory CD8 clonotypes were shared. Sampling was limited to blood, and TCR repertoires in tissue likely differ from TCR repertoires in blood. Compared with non-shared clonotypes, the clonotypes found in all four sorted-subset donors had higher generation probabilities. Estimated clonotype richness was generally larger for naive than for memory subsets. Incomplete sequencing was indicated by rarefaction of sorted-subset datasets, despite the large sequencing depth.

The donors were healthy, HIV-negative adults with no recently reported acute infections or vaccinations. Every donor was a Caucasian adult living in Nashville, Tennessee, USA. CD4+ T cells were enriched through magnetic negative selection, after which naive cells were positively selected on CD45RA and the remaining negative fraction served as the memory subset. Blood was collected by leukapheresis, and PBMCs were isolated by Ficoll-Histopaque density gradient centrifugation and then cryopreserved in liquid nitrogen vapor phase. Analytical flow cytometry was used to check the purity and quantity of each magnetically sorted T cell population. Each sorted fraction had its genomic DNA isolated and then quantified by UV absorbance on a Nanodrop 2000c. CDR1 is given as SNHLY and CDR2 as FYNNEI, both from the germline V gene. The CDR3 spans 13 residues, from the cysteine through the phenylalanine. CDR3 DNA is the only sequence kept; it has 39 bases, read in frame from the first base. Trimming accounts for 6 bases at V and 2 bases at J, while the number of junction bases matched to no gene is 1.

This TCR derives from a woman aged 30 to 39 in good health. The chain uses TRBV2 and TRBJ2-7; TRBD1 matches 10 bases in the middle. Material for sequencing was memory CD4+ T cells sorted from blood. The cell subset or site label for this specimen denotes: CD45RA-negative fraction. The bases read TGTGCCAGCAGGGGGACAGGGGCCTACGAGCAGTACTTC. Its amino acids are CASRGTGAYEQYF.